This T cell receptor beta chain was sequenced during a study of early T cells in non-severe SARS-CoV-2 infection. The V end was cut by 0 bases, the J end by 3 bases, with 12 bases between. Germline lookup yields CDR1 LNHNV and CDR2 YYDKDF (reference sequence). This CDR3 has 16 amino acids. TCRdb ran MiXCR on the 5' RACE reads and lists one entry per CDR3 protein. The repertoire holds 90,000 to 100,000 distinct CDR3 sequences, roughly an eighth seen once, with 2% to 2.5% in the top ten. The receptor comes from an adult who was a healthcare worker with PCR-confirmed SARS-CoV-2 infection or an uninfected control (not recorded which). Input material: whole blood. The chain has TRBV15 and TRBJ2-1; D is undetermined. This CDR3 reads CATSRDDSAFYNEQFF. CDR3 DNA: TGTGCCACCAGCAGAGATGACTCCGCTTTCTACAATGAGCAGTTCTTC.